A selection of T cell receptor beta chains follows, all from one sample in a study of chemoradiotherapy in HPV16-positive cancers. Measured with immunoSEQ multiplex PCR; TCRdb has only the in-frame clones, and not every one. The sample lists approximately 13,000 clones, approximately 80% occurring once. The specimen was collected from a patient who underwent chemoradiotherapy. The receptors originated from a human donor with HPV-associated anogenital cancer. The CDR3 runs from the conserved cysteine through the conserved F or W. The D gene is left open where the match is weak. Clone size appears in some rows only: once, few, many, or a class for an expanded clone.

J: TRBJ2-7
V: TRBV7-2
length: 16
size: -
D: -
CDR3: CASSLGAGGLIREQYF
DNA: TGTGCCAGCAGCTTAGGGGCCGGGGGGCTAATAAGGGAGCAGTACTTC

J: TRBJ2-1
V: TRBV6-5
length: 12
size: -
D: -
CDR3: CASTLAEHEQFF
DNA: TGTGCCAGCACCTTAGCGGAACACGAGCAGTTCTTC

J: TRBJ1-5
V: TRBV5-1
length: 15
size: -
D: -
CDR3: CASSLEGGSNQPQHF
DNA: TGCGCCAGCAGCTTGGAGGGGGGAAGCAATCAGCCCCAGCATTTT

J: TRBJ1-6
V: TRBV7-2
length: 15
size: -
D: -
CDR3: CASSLMGSYNSPLHF
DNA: TGTGCCAGCAGCTTAATGGGGAGTTATAATTCACCCCTCCACTTT

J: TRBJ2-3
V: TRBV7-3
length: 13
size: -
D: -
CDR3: CASSLTGPDTQYF
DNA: TGTGCCAGCAGCTTAACTGGGCCAGATACGCAGTATTTT

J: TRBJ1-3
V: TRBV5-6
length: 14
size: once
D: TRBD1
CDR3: CASSLEDREDTIYF
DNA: TGTGCCAGCAGCTTGGAGGACAGGGAGGACACCATATATTTT

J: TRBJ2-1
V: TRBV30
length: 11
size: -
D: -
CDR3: CAWSRRSEQFF
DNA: TGTGCCTGGAGTAGGAGGTCTGAGCAGTTCTTC

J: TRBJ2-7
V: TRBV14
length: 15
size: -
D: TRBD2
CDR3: CASSQVAGAAYEQYF
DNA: TGTGCCAGCAGCCAGGTAGCGGGGGCCGCCTACGAGCAGTACTTC

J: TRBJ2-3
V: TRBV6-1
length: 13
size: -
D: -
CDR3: CASRDRGTDTQYF
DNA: TGTGCCAGCAGGGACAGAGGCACAGATACGCAGTATTTT

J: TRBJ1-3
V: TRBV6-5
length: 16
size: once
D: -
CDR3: CASSYGFAGGGNTIYF
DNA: TGTGCCAGCAGTTACGGGTTCGCAGGAGGCGGAAACACCATATATTTT

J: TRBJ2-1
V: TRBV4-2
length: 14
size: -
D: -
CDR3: CASSHPGQHNEQFF
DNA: TGTGCCAGCAGCCACCCGGGACAACACAATGAGCAGTTCTTC

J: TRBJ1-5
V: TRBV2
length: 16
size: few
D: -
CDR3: CASSEAETGIDQPQHF
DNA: TGTGCCAGCAGTGAAGCGGAAACAGGGATCGATCAGCCCCAGCATTTT

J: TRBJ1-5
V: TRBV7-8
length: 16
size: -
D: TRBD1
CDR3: CASSLAKGTGLQPQHF
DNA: TGTGCCAGCAGCTTAGCGAAGGGGACAGGTTTACAGCCCCAGCATTTT

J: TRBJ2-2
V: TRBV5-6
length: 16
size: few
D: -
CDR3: CASTDGVYTNTGELFF
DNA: TGTGCCAGCACCGACGGGGTGTACACGAACACCGGGGAGCTGTTTTTT

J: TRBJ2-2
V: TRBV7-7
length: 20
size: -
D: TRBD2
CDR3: CASSSRSGLETFANTGELFF
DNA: TGTGCTAGCAGCTCTAGATCTGGACTAGAGACTTTCGCGAACACCGGGGAGCTGTTTTTT

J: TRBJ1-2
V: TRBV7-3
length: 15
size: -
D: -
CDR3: CASSPTGSFGDGYTF
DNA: TGTGCCAGCAGCCCAACAGGGTCTTTCGGTGATGGCTACACCTTC

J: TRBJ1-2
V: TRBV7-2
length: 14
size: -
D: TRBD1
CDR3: CASSLFARDSGYTF
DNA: TGTGCCAGCAGCCTCTTCGCCCGGGACAGTGGCTACACCTTC

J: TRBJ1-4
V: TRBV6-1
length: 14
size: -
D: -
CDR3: CASKHRGLDEKLFF
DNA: TGTGCCAGCAAGCACCGGGGGCTCGATGAAAAACTGTTTTTT